This T cell receptor (beta chain) derives from a study of technical replicates of blood from a handful of donors. Measured with immunoSEQ multiplex PCR; TCRdb has only the in-frame clones, and not every one. Here the sample spans fewer than 100,000 clones, nearly 97% being singletons. This sequence was found in a human donor in good health. Material for sequencing was T cells isolated from PBMCs.

CDR3 sequence: CASSTGTDYGYTF. In DNA, the CDR3 is TGTGCCAGTAGTACGGGGACAGACTATGGCTACACCTTC. The genes are TRBV19 and TRBJ1-2, with TRBD1 matching 7 bases. V shed 4 bases, J shed 3 bases, and the junction held 2 bases outside the gene matches. Germline values: CDR1 LNHDA, CDR2 SQIVND (reference sequence). The CDR3 sequence is 13 residues long.